The T cell receptor beta chain described here comes from a study of T cells in Graves' hyperthyroidism and ophthalmopathy. As to this clonotype: Its antigen is undetermined.

The TCR beta CDR3 regions underwent amplification using RNA transcripts as the source. The primer set for the first-round RT-PCR of the TCR CDR3 was HTBI. TCRdb itself ran the multiplex PCR reads through MiXCR, one entry per CDR3 protein. The sample lists approximately 510,000 distinct CDR3 sequences; under 25% were seen once. Overall study results and limits: Most expanded thyroid clonotypes above 0.001 recurred in blood. A 13 V-J model separated ophthalmopathy from stable hyperthyroidism.

Trimming removed 0 bases from V and 7 bases from J, with 13 bases in between. The CDR3 consists of 14 residues. CDR1 DFQATT and CDR2 SNEGSKA come from the germline V gene (reference sequence). The receptor was isolated from a man in his late teens or twenties with Graves' hyperthyroidism. Source material: blood. The chain carries TRBV20-1 and TRBJ2-4; D remains unclear. The CDR3 loop reads CSARDLGTVNIQYF. The CDR3, as DNA: TGCAGTGCTAGAGATCTGGGCACAGTCAACATTCAGTACTTC.